These 23 T cell receptor beta chains were sequenced from one sample in a study of blood T cells in healthy people across ages. Primers used in a second PCR of about 6 to 11 cycles were a sample-barcoded 5' primer and a J-beta primer mix. MiXCR, run by TCRdb on the 5' RACE reads, gives a single entry per CDR3 protein. The sample includes 450,000 to 700,000 distinct CDR3 sequences, 25% to 30% seen only once; the top ten take less than 20%. Sequencing was performed on blood. Receptor source: a woman aged 70-85 years in good health.

Note on this clonotype: No conserved phenylalanine or tryptophan ends this CDR3, so it is likely a read error. This chain joins TRBV7-2 and TRBJ2-5; D is unresolved. This CDR3 has 13 residues. The germline CDR1 and CDR2 sequences are SGHTA and FQGNSA. The germline V and J ends were trimmed by 5 bases and 5 bases, with 12 bases remaining between them. CDR3 protein: CASSLYFGETQYL. The CDR3 DNA reads TGTGCCAGCAGCCTCTACTTCGGGGAGACCCAGTACCTC.

This clonotype has more than one count but fewer than ten. This chain links TRBV14 with TRBJ2-5; D is perhaps TRBD1 (6 bases). The last part of the DNA fits TRBJ2-1 better; the J call may be wrong. The CDR3 extends over 15 amino acids. The germline V gene has CDR1 SGHDN and CDR2 FVKESK. CDR3: CARRLRGFCYNEQFF. The CDR3 DNA follows: TGTGCCAGGAGACTTAGGGGGTTCTGTTACAATGAGCAGTTCTTC.

This clonotype was picked up many times. The genes are TRBV7-3 and TRBJ1-4; D is possibly TRBD1 (6 bases). Between the trimmed V and J ends, which lost 6 bases and 3 bases, there was a span of 8 bases. Germline assignment: CDR1 SGHTA and CDR2 FQGTGA. This CDR3 has 13 residues. In DNA form, the CDR3 reads TGTGCCAGCAGTCGACAGGCTAATGAAAAACTGTTTTTT. This encodes CASSRQANEKLFF.

The V call is TRBV7-9, the J call TRBJ2-3; 8 positions agree with TRBD1. This CDR3 has 18 residues. Germline trimming cut 2 bases from V and 4 bases from J; bases unmatched to any gene: 14. Looked up from germline, CDR1 is SEHNR and CDR2 is FQNEAQ (reference sequence). The CDR3 DNA follows: TGTGCCAGCAGCTTAAACCGTTTAGGACAGGGAGTTGCAGATACGCAGTATTTT. Protein sequence: CASSLNRLGQGVADTQYF. Full variable domain (remainder filled in from reference TRBV7-9 and TRBJ2-3): DTGVSQNPRHKITKRGQNVTFRCDPISEHNRLYWYRQTLGQGPEFLTYFQNEAQLEKSRLLSDRFSAERPKGSFSTLEIQRTEQGDSAMYLCASSLNRLGQGVADTQYFGPGTRLTVL.

The table lists this clonotype with a few counts. The chain combines TRBV6-5 with TRBJ2-7; TRBD1 matches 7 bases. Trimming removed 5 bases from V and 5 bases from J; junction bases left unmatched: 9. The CDR3 runs 14 residues. Germline V CDR1 and CDR2: MNHEY, SVGAGI. The CDR3 here is CASSQQGGLNEQYF. The CDR3 DNA reads as TGTGCCAGCAGTCAACAAGGGGGCCTCAACGAGCAGTACTTC.

The genes are TRBV12-3 or TRBV12-4 and TRBJ2-5; 11 bases are shared with TRBD2. Trimming removed 3 bases from V and 5 bases from J; junction bases left unmatched: 5. There are 15 residues in the CDR3. Here the CDR3 DNA reads TGTGCCAGCAGTTTGGGACTAGCGGTTGTGGAGACCCAGTACTTC. Its translation is CASSLGLAVVETQYF.

The J gene is TRBJ1-1, the V gene TRBV5-1; D call uncertain. Germline V lookup: CDR1 SGHRS, CDR2 YFSETQ. This CDR3 comprises 14 residues. Trimming stripped 9 bases from V and 1 base from J, with 16 bases between. CDR3 sequence: CATRTVWANTEAFF. The CDR3 DNA reads TGCGCCACAAGGACTGTCTGGGCGAACACTGAAGCTTTCTTT.

This clonotype was counted between two and nine times. V usage is TRBV7-2 and J usage is TRBJ2-3, with 7 bases aligning to TRBD2. Losses at the gene ends were 4 bases for V and 0 bases for J; bases not matched to a gene: 7. The CDR3 loop spans 16 amino acids. The germline V gene encodes CDR1 SGHTA and CDR2 FQGNSA. Here the CDR3 reads CASSSIAGSSTDTQYF. The DNA for the CDR3 is TGTGCCAGCAGCTCTATAGCGGGTTCTAGCACAGATACGCAGTATTTT.

This clonotype has just a few counts. The chain combines TRBV20-1 with TRBJ1-2; D possibly corresponds to TRBD1 (5 bases). The CDR3 has 14 residues. Germline lookup yields CDR1 DFQATT and CDR2 SNEGSKA (reference sequence). Trimming shortened V by 2 bases and J by 3 bases, and 13 bases separated the two germline ends. In nucleotides, the CDR3 is TGCAGTGCTAGACCTTGGGGGGAGGACTATGGCTACACCTTC. Translated: CSARPWGEDYGYTF.

This clonotype was detected only a few times. This chain connects TRBV7-2 to TRBJ2-1; 11 bases map to TRBD2. The CDR3 is 17 residues long. V lost 6 bases to trimming and J lost 3 bases; unmatched junction nucleotides: 10. Germline loops: CDR1 SGHTA, CDR2 FQGNSA. In DNA form, the CDR3 reads TGTGCCAGCAGTACCAACCCAGGGACTAGCGGCTACAATGAGCAGTTCTTC. Residues: CASSTNPGTSGYNEQFF.

V is TRBV24-1 and J is TRBJ1-5; 11 positions match TRBD1. Germline-derived CDR1 and CDR2 are KGHDR and SFDVKD. The CDR3 consists of 15 residues. Trimming took 5 bases from V and 5 from J; bases not matched to a gene: 4. The CDR3 is CATSVSDRGHQPQHF. CDR3 bases: TGTGCCACCAGTGTCTCGGACAGGGGGCATCAGCCCCAGCATTTT.

This clonotype was counted between two and nine times. This chain uses TRBV28 with TRBJ1-4, with 7 bases aligning to TRBD1. The V segment lost 4 bases and the J segment 7 bases; nucleotides outside the gene matches: 9. The CDR3 extends over 15 amino acids. Looked up from germline, CDR1 is MDHEN and CDR2 is SYDVKM. Here the CDR3 reads CASSSGGTEGEKLFF. The CDR3 DNA reads TGTGCCAGCAGTTCGGGAGGGACAGAAGGTGAAAAACTGTTTTTT.

The V call is TRBV6-2 or TRBV6-3, the J call TRBJ1-1; D remains unclear. The CDR3 runs to 13 residues. Germline lookup yields CDR1 MNHEY and CDR2 SVGEGT. V lost 6 bases, J lost 0 bases, and 8 bases lay in between. In DNA, the CDR3 is TGTGCCAGCAGGGAAAGGATGAACACTGAAGCTTTCTTT. The encoded protein is CASRERMNTEAFF.

The chain uses TRBV29-1 and TRBJ1-2; tentative D call: TRBD1 (6 bases). The V gene's germline CDR1 is SQVTM and CDR2 ANQGSEA. Between the trimmed V and J ends, which lost 1 base and 4 bases, there was a span of 10 bases. CDR3 length: 13 residues. Written as DNA, the CDR3 is TGCAGCGTTGAAGTTGACAGGCTCTATGGCTACACCTTC. Translation gives CSVEVDRLYGYTF.

This rearrangement joins TRBV5-6 to TRBJ2-1, with TRBD2 identical over 8 bases. J lost 8 bases, V lost 5 bases, and 9 bases had no gene match. The CDR3 has 14 residues. In germline, CDR1 is SGHDT, CDR2 YYEEEE. DNA for the CDR3: TGTGCCAGCAGGGGGGTTAGCGGGGCAGATGAGCAGTTCTTC. It encodes CASRGVSGADEQFF.

This clonotype turned up a few times. The V gene is TRBV21-1, the J gene TRBJ2-5; TRBD2 is the table's D call and was not checked against the DNA. TRBV21-1 is a documented pseudogene. The CDR3 runs to 13 residues. CDR3 protein: CAREDGPQETQYF. For the CDR3, the DNA is TGTGCCAGGGAGGATGGCCCTCAAGAGACCCAGTACTTC.

There are a few counts of this clonotype. V is TRBV7-2 and J is TRBJ2-3; D gene unclear. The CDR3 sequence is 14 residues long. V was trimmed by 5 bases and J by 8 bases, leaving 17 bases between them. CDR1 is SGHTA, CDR2 FQGNSA, per germline. The CDR3 region is CASSPKIGWVTQYF. CDR3 bases: TGTGCCAGCAGCCCCAAGATAGGGTGGGTTACGCAGTATTTT.

In its sample, this clonotype was seen a few times. This chain connects TRBV6-2 or TRBV6-3 to TRBJ2-1, with unresolved D. The CDR3 consists of 11 residues. V shed 5 bases and J shed 9 bases, with 8 bases lying between them. Germline CDR1 MNHEY, CDR2 SVGEGT. For the CDR3, the DNA is TGTGCCAGCAGTAAACTGGTTGAGCAGTTCTTC. Translating gives CASSKLVEQFF.

V usage is TRBV11-2 and J usage is TRBJ2-1; D ambiguous. Germline CDR1 reads SGHAT; CDR2 reads FQNNGV. Trimming removed 0 bases from V and 8 bases from J, with 8 bases in between. This CDR3 is 13 amino acids long. CDR3 sequence (DNA): TGTGCCAGCAGCTTAGAGGAGACCGATGAGCAGTTCTTC. Translation: CASSLEETDEQFF.

The table lists this clonotype with a count of one. The chain couples TRBV29-1 to TRBJ2-3; 7 bases are shared with TRBD2. Germline assignment: CDR1 SQVTM and CDR2 ANQGSEA. Trimming removed 4 bases from V and 4 bases from J; junction bases left unmatched: 8. The CDR3 loop spans 14 amino acids. The CDR3: CSVGAGVPSDTQYF. The CDR3 region has the DNA TGCAGCGTTGGGGCGGGAGTCCCCTCAGATACGCAGTATTTT.

This clonotype was picked up a small number of times. V and J are TRBV2 and TRBJ1-1; 7 bases match TRBD1. The CDR3 consists of 14 residues. CDR1 and CDR2 (germline): SNHLY, FYNNEI. Trimming at V came to 5 bases and at J to 6 bases, leaving 9 bases not matched to a gene. The CDR3 loop is CASSSGGGVSEAFF. In DNA, the CDR3 is TGTGCCAGCAGTTCAGGGGGGGGCGTCTCTGAAGCTTTCTTT. Full variable domain (rest looked up from reference TRBV2 and TRBJ1-1): EPEVTQTPSHQVTQMGQEVILRCVPISNHLYFYWYRQILGQKVEFLVSFYNNEISEKSEIFDDQFSVERPDGSNFTLKIRSTKLEDSAMYFCASSSGGGVSEAFFGQGTRLTVV.

This clonotype has at least ten counts. The chain joins TRBV11-2 to TRBJ1-2, with 9 bases identical to TRBD1. Losses at the gene ends were 4 bases for V and 4 bases for J; bases not matched to a gene: 1. The germline V gene has CDR1 SGHAT and CDR2 FQNNGV. This CDR3 has 13 residues. The CDR3 DNA reads TGTGCCAGCAGCTCGACAGGGGGCTATGGCTACACCTTC. Translation: CASSSTGGYGYTF.

V and J are TRBV6-6 and TRBJ1-5; perhaps TRBD1 as D (5 bases). Trimming removed 5 bases at V and 2 bases at J, with 13 bases between. Germline V CDR1 and CDR2: MNHNY, SVGAGI (reference sequence). This CDR3 comprises 15 residues. In DNA, the CDR3 is TGTGCCAGCAGTCGTCCCAGGGTGGGCAATCAGCCCCAGCATTTT. Protein sequence: CASSRPRVGNQPQHF.